This T cell receptor beta chain emerged from a study of response to subunit inactivated influenza vaccine. General study points: It was the authors' suggestion that each seasonal influenza vaccination recruits few new T cells.

Comments on this clonotype: Its antigen is as yet unknown.

TCRdb re-analysed the RT-PCR reads in MiXCR, keeping a single row per CDR3 protein. Here the sample spans hundreds of thousands of distinct CDR3 sequences, roughly 10% being singletons. These data were also filed under a second study, of T cells expressing NK-cell markers. That work contributes: In generating TCR beta cDNA, 5'RACE template switching with UMIs was used. As a fraction of CD8+ T cells, dominant NKG2C+ clonotypes reached roughly 1.0-7.0% in six donors. Whether expanded NKG2C+ T cell clones were HCMV-specific remained unclear.

The sequence was obtained from a man aged 45-60 years who received an inactivated influenza vaccine. The input for sequencing was PBMCs from blood, taken on the day of vaccination.

The CDR3 DNA reads TGTGCCAGCAGTTCAAGTAGACAAGGCAATACCGGAAGCAATCAGCCCCAGCATTTT. Its translation: CASSSSRQGNTGSNQPQHF. The genes are TRBV6-2 or TRBV6-3 and TRBJ1-5, with unresolved D. Trimming removed 4 bases at V and 1 base at J, with 23 bases between. This CDR3 spans 19 amino acids. Germline V gene lookup returns CDR1 MNHEY and CDR2 SVGEGT.